These 6 T cell receptor beta chains were all obtained from the same sample, sequenced in a study of T cell changes during pregnancy in multiple sclerosis. Some clones are missing from TCRdb's copy, which holds only in-frame ones; the method was immunoSEQ multiplex PCR. The sample consists of 25,000 to 35,000 clones, 90% to 95% of them appearing once. The sequenced sample was CD8+ T cells from peripheral blood mononuclear cells, obtained before pregnancy. All receptors derive from a female donor with multiple sclerosis, enrolled in a pregnancy study.

The chain uses TRBV27 and TRBJ2-3, with D possibly TRBD1 on 6 matching bases. The CDR3 is 22 amino acids. Trimming took 4 bases from V and 0 from J, leaving 32 bases between them. Germline loops: CDR1 MNHEY, CDR2 SMNVEV (reference sequence). The CDR3 DNA reads as TGTGCCAGCAGTTCGTTGGATCCTTCAGGGCAGGGGCCAGCCCTTAGCACAGATACGCAGTATTTT. Translated: CASSSLDPSGQGPALSTDTQYF.

The chain joins TRBV27 to TRBJ2-2; TRBD2 might be the D (5 bases). Germline V gene lookup returns CDR1 MNHEY and CDR2 SMNVEV (reference sequence). The ends were cut back, 0 bases at V and 8 bases at J, with 7 bases in the middle. There are 13 residues in the CDR3. The CDR3 DNA reads as TGTGCCAGCAGTTTATCGGGAGCGGGGGAGCTGTTTTTT. It translates to CASSLSGAGELFF.

The rearrangement uses TRBV7-8 and TRBJ2-6; 11 bases fit TRBD1. This CDR3 has 20 residues. Germline trimming cut 5 bases from V and 0 bases from J; bases unmatched to any gene: 12. Germline-derived CDR1 and CDR2 are SGHVS and FQNEAQ. CDR3 sequence (DNA): TGTGCCAGCAGCCCACCCCCGGGACAGGGGGATTTCTCTGGGGCCAACGTCCTGACTTTC. Protein product: CASSPPPGQGDFSGANVLTF.

The V and J genes are TRBV19 and TRBJ2-1; TRBD2 matches at 7 bases. Germline V CDR1 and CDR2: LNHDA, SQIVND (reference sequence). Losses at the gene ends were 3 bases for V and 9 bases for J; bases not matched to a gene: 11. This CDR3 region has 15 residues. CDR3 sequence reads: CASSIPDGRSGEQFF. CDR3 DNA sequence: TGTGCCAGTAGTATCCCGGACGGGAGGTCGGGTGAGCAGTTCTTC.

This chain connects TRBV28 to TRBJ2-7; TRBD1 agrees at 7 bases. The trim removed 5 bases at V and 3 bases at J, leaving 10 bases unmatched. The CDR3 spans 15 residues. CDR1 is MDHEN, CDR2 SYDVKM, per germline. CDR3 in DNA: TGTGCCAGCAGTCTTTACAGGGGCCCCTACTACGAGCAGTACTTC. Protein product: CASSLYRGPYYEQYF.

The chain couples TRBV6-6 to TRBJ2-3, with no clear D. The V end lost 7 bases, the J end lost 2 bases, and 10 bases lay between the germline ends. The length of the CDR3 is 13 residues. Germline loops: CDR1 MNHNY, CDR2 SVGAGI (reference sequence). The CDR3 sequence: CASNAFPTDTQYF. The CDR3 region has the DNA TGTGCCAGCAACGCGTTCCCCACAGATACGCAGTATTTT.